This entry lists 12 T cell receptor beta chains sequenced from one sample in a study of T cell clonotyping in hematopoietic cell transplantation. Time point reported: recipient sample about 28 days before transplant, after cytoreduction. Data came from immunoSEQ multiplex PCR; TCRdb stores just in-frame clones and leaves some out. The table includes around 27,000 clones, around 70% detected once. The sample here was peripheral blood mononuclear cells, taken before stem cell transplant. The receptors were gathered from a man in his fifties with myelodysplastic syndrome. Some clones in this sample may be carry-over from other donors' samples.

This chain joins TRBV6-1 and TRBJ1-2; 7 bases align to TRBD1. CDR3 length: 15 amino acids. The trim removed 7 bases at V and 6 bases at J, leaving 14 bases unmatched. Germline assignment: CDR1 MNHNS and CDR2 SASEGT. CDR3 sequence reads: CASKYETGSTDGYTF. In DNA, the CDR3 is TGTGCCAGCAAATACGAGACAGGGTCAACCGATGGCTACACCTTC.

V and J are TRBV2 and TRBJ1-3, with a weak D call TRBD1 (5 bases). With 1 base removed from V and 4 bases from J, the gap between germline ends came to 14 bases. CDR1 is SNHLY and CDR2 is FYNNEI in the germline V gene. The CDR3 has 16 residues. In DNA form, the CDR3 reads TGTGCCAGCAGTGAAGAGTCCGGGACTCACGGAAACACCATATATTTT. This gives the protein CASSEESGTHGNTIYF. The variable domain in full, with the rest retrieved from reference TRBV2 and TRBJ1-3, is EPEVTQTPSHQVTQMGQEVILRCVPISNHLYFYWYRQILGQKVEFLVSFYNNEISEKSEIFDDQFSVERPDGSNFTLKIRSTKLEDSAMYFCASSEESGTHGNTIYFGEGSWLTVV.

V usage is TRBV7-2 and J usage is TRBJ2-3, with 13 bases identical to TRBD2. The CDR3 spans 19 residues. CDR1 and CDR2 (germline): SGHTA, FQGNSA. V was clipped by 4 bases and J by 2 bases; unmatched bases: 12. CDR3 sequence: CASSSPGLAGPGNTDTQYF. The CDR3 nucleotides are TGTGCCAGCAGCTCACCGGGACTAGCGGGACCGGGGAACACAGATACGCAGTATTTT.

This clone was seen a few times. The chain links TRBV27 to TRBJ2-1; TRBD2 agrees at 8 bases. The CDR3 spans 14 residues. The trim removed 4 bases at V and 6 bases at J, leaving 5 bases unmatched. Germline CDR1 is MNHEY and CDR2 is SMNVEV (reference sequence). CDR3 sequence reads: CASSWDGTSNEQFF. CDR3 coding DNA: TGTGCCAGCAGTTGGGACGGGACTAGCAATGAGCAGTTCTTC.

This sequence joins TRBV2 and TRBJ2-7; D call uncertain. Trimming took 7 bases from V and 7 from J, leaving 11 bases between them. Germline V gene sequence: CDR1 SNHLY, CDR2 FYNNEI. This CDR3 region has 11 residues. The CDR3 here is CASKILGEQYF. The CDR3 DNA reads TGTGCCAGCAAGATCTTAGGGGAGCAGTACTTC.

This sequence joins TRBV7-2 and TRBJ1-6; possibly TRBD1 for D (5 bases). This CDR3 has 18 amino acids. Trimming left V 7 bases short and J 9 bases short, with 28 bases between. The germline V gene encodes CDR1 SGHTA and CDR2 FQGNSA. The chain's CDR3 is CASKSMIGTRFFGSPLHF. CDR3 sequence (DNA): TGTGCCAGCAAATCCATGATCGGGACTCGCTTTTTCGGTTCACCCCTCCACTTT. Filled out from reference TRBV7-2 and TRBJ1-6, the complete variable domain reads GAGVSQSPSNKVTEKGKDVELRCDPISGHTALYWYRQSLGQGLEFLIYFQGNSAPDKSGLPSDRFSAERTGGSVSTLTIQRTQQEDSAVYLCASKSMIGTRFFGSPLHFGNGTRLTVT.

The chain is built from TRBV14 and TRBJ2-7; 8 nucleotides match TRBD1. The ends lost 3 bases at V and 0 bases at J; junction bases unmatched: 7. The CDR3 runs to 16 residues. Per the germline V gene, CDR1 is SGHDN and CDR2 is FVKESK. The CDR3 DNA follows: TGTGCCAGCAGCCAGGCACCGGGACAGGTCTCCTACGAGCAGTACTTC. Amino acids: CASSQAPGQVSYEQYF. Together with reference TRBV14 and TRBJ2-7, the CDR3 gives the full variable domain: EAGVTQFPSHSVIEKGQTVTLRCDPISGHDNLYWYRRVMGKEIKFLLHFVKESKQDESGMPNNRFLAERTGGTYSTLKVQPAELEDSGVYFCASSQAPGQVSYEQYFGPGTRLTVT.

V usage is TRBV5-6 and J usage is TRBJ2-7, with 8 bases identical to TRBD1. The germline V gene encodes CDR1 SGHDT and CDR2 YYEEEE. The CDR3 is made up of 14 amino acids. J gave up 7 bases and V 6 bases, and 12 bases lay outside the gene matches. The CDR3 coding sequence is TGTGCCAGCACCTTTGCCAGGGGGCCGCGGGAGCAGTACTTC. This gives the protein CASTFARGPREQYF.

The chain combines TRBV5-1 with TRBJ2-4; no reliable D call. V lost 2 bases to trimming and J lost 0 bases, with 12 bases between them. The CDR3 is 16 residues long. The germline V gene encodes CDR1 SGHRS and CDR2 YFSETQ. In DNA, the CDR3 is TGCGCCAGCAGCTTCGCTGGGGTTGGAGCCAAAAACATTCAGTACTTC. Protein sequence: CASSFAGVGAKNIQYF.

The chain combines TRBV6-5 with TRBJ2-3, with D maybe TRBD2 (5 bases). Germline CDR1 and CDR2: MNHEY and SVGAGI. Trimming shortened V by 7 bases and J by 1 base, and 9 bases separated the two germline ends. The CDR3 is 13 residues long. This CDR3 is CASNAGGTDTQYF. Here the CDR3 DNA reads TGTGCCAGCAATGCCGGGGGCACAGATACGCAGTATTTT.

V gene TRBV28 combines with J gene TRBJ2-7; TRBD1 aligns across 9 bases. The germline V gene encodes CDR1 MDHEN and CDR2 SYDVKM. Trimming at V came to 11 bases and at J to 2 bases, leaving 7 bases not matched to a gene. The CDR3 runs to 13 residues. CDR3 in amino acids: CAHARTGAYEQYF. Here the CDR3 DNA reads TGTGCCCACGCCCGGACAGGGGCCTACGAGCAGTACTTC.

The rearrangement uses TRBV30 and TRBJ2-3, with a possible D match to TRBD1 (6 bases). Germline loops: CDR1 GTSNPN, CDR2 SVGIG (reference sequence). V dropped 0 bases and J dropped 3 bases, with 10 bases sitting between them. CDR3 length: 14 amino acids. CDR3 DNA: TGTGCCTGGAGTGTCCAGGGGCTGACAGATACGCAGTATTTT. Residues: CAWSVQGLTDTQYF. Looking up the rest from reference TRBV30 and TRBJ2-3 gives the full variable domain: SQTIHQWPATLVQPVGSPLSLECTVEGTSNPNLYWYRQAAGRGLQLLFYSVGIGQISSEVPQNLSASRPQDRQFILSSKKLLLSDSGFYLCAWSVQGLTDTQYFGPGTRLTVL.